Following are 3 T cell receptor beta chains from one sample sequenced in a study of cytomegalovirus exposure and HLA in healthy donors. The PCR was carried out with 60 Vbeta primers and 13 Jbeta primers. Repertoires were generated with immunoSEQ multiplex PCR, while TCRdb's copy carries only in-frame clones and drops some. Of about 120,000 clones listed, more than 75% are singletons. Sequencing was carried out using PBMCs. These receptors all come from a man aged 40-55 years in good health and CMV-seronegative.

CDR3 loop: CSVRTGATDTQYF. The CDR3 nucleotides are TGCAGCGTCAGGACAGGGGCAACAGATACGCAGTATTTT. This sequence joins TRBV29-1 and TRBJ2-3; 9 nucleotides line up with TRBD1. The CDR3 extends over 13 amino acids. Trimming removed 6 bases from V and 3 bases from J; junction bases left unmatched: 4. Germline CDR1 reads SQVTM; CDR2 reads ANQGSEA.

The count of this clone is one. This chain uses TRBV29-1 with TRBJ2-5; 9 bases line up with TRBD2. Germline trimming cut 6 bases from V and 4 bases from J; bases unmatched to any gene: 6. CDR1 and CDR2 (germline): SQVTM, ANQGSEA. This CDR3 contains 13 residues. The CDR3 sequence: CSVPAGGIETQYF. The CDR3 nucleotides are TGCAGCGTCCCAGCGGGGGGAATAGAGACCCAGTACTTC.

In this sample, this clone turned up once. This chain connects TRBV7-9 to TRBJ2-5, with 8 bases fitting TRBD2. CDR3 size: 14 residues. Looked up from germline, CDR1 is SEHNR and CDR2 is FQNEAQ (reference sequence). The trim removed 3 bases at V and 5 bases at J, leaving 5 bases unmatched. CDR3 sequence (DNA): TGTGCCAGCAGCTTCGGGGGGGGTCCTGAGACCCAGTACTTC. It specifies CASSFGGGPETQYF.